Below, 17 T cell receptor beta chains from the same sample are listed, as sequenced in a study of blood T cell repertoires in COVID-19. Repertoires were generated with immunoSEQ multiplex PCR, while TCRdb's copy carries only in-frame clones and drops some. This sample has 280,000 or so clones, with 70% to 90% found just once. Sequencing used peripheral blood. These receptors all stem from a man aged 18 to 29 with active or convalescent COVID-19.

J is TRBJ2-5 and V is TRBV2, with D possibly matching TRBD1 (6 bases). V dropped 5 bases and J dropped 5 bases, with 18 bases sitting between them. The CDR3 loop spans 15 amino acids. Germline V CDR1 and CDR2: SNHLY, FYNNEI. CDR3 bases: TGTGCCAGCAGTCGTTCAGGGGCGTCCTACGAGACCCAGTACTTC. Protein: CASSRSGASYETQYF.

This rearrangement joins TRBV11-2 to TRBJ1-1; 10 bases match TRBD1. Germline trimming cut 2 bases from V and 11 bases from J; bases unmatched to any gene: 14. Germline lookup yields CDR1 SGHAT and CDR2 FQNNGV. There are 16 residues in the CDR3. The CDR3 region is CASSLSGTGVGVMAFF. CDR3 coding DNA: TGTGCCAGCAGCTTATCGGGGACAGGGGTGGGGGTGATGGCTTTCTTT.

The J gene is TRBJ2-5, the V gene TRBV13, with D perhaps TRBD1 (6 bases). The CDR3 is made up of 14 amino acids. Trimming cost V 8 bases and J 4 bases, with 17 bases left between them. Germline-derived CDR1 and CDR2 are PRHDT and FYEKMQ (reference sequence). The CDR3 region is CASLKQGIGETQYF. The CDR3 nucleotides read TGTGCCAGCCTAAAACAGGGTATAGGAGAGACCCAGTACTTC.

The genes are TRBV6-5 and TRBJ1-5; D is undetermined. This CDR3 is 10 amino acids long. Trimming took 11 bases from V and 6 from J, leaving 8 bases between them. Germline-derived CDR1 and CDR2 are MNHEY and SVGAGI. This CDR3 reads CAGGPQPQHF. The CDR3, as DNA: TGTGCCGGCGGTCCTCAGCCCCAGCATTTT.

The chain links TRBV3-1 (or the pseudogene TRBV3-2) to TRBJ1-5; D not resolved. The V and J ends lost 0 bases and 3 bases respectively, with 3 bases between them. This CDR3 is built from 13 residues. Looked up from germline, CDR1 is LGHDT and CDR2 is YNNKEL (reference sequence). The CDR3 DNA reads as TGTGCCAGCAGCCAAGACCTCAATCAGCCCCAGCATTTT. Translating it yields CASSQDLNQPQHF.

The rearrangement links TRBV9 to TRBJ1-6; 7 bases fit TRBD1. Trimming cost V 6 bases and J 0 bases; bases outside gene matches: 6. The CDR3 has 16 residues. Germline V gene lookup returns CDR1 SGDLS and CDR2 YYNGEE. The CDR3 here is CASTRGQSSYNSPLHF. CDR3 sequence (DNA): TGTGCCAGCACTAGGGGACAGAGCTCCTATAATTCACCCCTCCACTTT. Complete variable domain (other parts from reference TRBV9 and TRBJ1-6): DSGVTQTPKHLITATGQRVTLRCSPRSGDLSVYWYQQSLDQGLQFLIQYYNGEERAKGNILERFSAQQFPDLHSELNLSSLELGDSALYFCASTRGQSSYNSPLHFGNGTRLTVT.

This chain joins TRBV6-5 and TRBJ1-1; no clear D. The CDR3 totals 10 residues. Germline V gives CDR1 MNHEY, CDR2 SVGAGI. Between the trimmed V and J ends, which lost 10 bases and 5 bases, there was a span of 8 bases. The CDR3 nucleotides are TGTGCCACCCGGGGTACTGAAGCTTTCTTT. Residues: CATRGTEAFF.

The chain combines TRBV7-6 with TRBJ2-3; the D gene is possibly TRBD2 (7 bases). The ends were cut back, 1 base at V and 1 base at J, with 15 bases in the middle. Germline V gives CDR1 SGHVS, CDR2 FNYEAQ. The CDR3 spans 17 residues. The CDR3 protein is CASSLVGGALGTDTQYF. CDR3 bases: TGTGCCAGCAGCTTAGTGGGGGGGGCGCTGGGCACAGATACGCAGTATTTT.

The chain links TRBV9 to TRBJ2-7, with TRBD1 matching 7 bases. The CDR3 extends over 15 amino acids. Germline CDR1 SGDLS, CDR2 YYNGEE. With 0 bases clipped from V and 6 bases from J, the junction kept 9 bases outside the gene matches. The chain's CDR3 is CASSVASGGPLEQYF. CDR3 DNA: TGTGCCAGCAGCGTAGCTTCAGGGGGACCGCTCGAGCAGTACTTC.

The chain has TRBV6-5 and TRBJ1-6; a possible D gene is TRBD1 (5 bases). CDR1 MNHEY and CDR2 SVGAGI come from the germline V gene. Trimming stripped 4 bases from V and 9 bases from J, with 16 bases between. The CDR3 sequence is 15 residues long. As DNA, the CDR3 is TGTGCCAGCAGTTTTGGGCAGGGCGGTCGTTCACCCCTCCACTTT. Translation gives CASSFGQGGRSPLHF.

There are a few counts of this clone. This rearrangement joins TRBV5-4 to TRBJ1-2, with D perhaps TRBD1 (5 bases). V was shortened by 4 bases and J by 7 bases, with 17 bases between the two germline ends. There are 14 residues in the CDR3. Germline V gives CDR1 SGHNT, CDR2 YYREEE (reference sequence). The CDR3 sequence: CASSPVGGAAGYTF. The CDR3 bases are TGTGCCAGCAGCCCGGTCGGGGGAGCAGCTGGCTACACCTTC. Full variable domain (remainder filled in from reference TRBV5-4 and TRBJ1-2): ETGVTQSPTHLIKTRGQQVTLRCSSQSGHNTVSWYQQALGQGPQFIFQYYREEENGRGNFPPRFSGLQFPNYSSELNVNALELDDSALYLCASSPVGGAAGYTFGSGTRLTVV.

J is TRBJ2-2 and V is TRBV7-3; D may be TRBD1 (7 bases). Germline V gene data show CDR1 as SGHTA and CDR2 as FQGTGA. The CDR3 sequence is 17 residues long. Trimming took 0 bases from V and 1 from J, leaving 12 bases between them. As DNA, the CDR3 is TGTGCCAGCAGCTTAACCGGGGGACAGATGAACACCGGGGAGCTGTTTTTT. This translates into CASSLTGGQMNTGELFF.

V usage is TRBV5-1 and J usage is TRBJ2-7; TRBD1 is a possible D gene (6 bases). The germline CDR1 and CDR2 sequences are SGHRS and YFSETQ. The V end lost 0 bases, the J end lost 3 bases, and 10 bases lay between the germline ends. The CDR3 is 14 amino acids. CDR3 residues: CASSLGRGDYEQYF. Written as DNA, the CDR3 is TGCGCCAGCAGCTTGGGCAGGGGTGACTACGAGCAGTACTTC.

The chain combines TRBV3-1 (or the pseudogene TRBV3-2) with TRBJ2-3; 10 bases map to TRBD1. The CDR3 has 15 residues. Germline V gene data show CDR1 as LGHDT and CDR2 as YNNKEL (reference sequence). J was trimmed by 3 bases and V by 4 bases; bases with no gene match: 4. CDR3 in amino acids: CASSLGTGETDTQYF. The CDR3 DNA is TGTGCCAGCAGCCTTGGGACAGGGGAAACAGATACGCAGTATTTT.

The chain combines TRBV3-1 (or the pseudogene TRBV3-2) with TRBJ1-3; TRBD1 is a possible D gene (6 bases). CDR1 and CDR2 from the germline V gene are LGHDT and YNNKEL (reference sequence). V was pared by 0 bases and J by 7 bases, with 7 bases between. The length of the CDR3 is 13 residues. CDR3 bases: TGTGCCAGCAGCCAAGACCAGGGGAACACCATATATTTT. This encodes CASSQDQGNTIYF.

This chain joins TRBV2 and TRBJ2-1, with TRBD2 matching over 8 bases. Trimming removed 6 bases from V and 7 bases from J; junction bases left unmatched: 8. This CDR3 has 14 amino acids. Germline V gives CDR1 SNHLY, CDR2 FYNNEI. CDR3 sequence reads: CASRGRGGQNEQFF. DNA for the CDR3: TGTGCCAGCAGGGGTCGGGGGGGCCAGAATGAGCAGTTCTTC.

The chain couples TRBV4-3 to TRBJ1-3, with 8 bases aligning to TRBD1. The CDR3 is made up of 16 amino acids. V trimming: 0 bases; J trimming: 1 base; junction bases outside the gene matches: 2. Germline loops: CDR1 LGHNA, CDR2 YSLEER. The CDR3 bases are TGCGCCAGCAGCCAAGATAGGACAGGGTCTGGAAACACCATATATTTT. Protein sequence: CASSQDRTGSGNTIYF.